Detailed here is one T cell receptor (beta chain). Its antigen is not known. The record originates from a study of T cell clonotyping in hematopoietic cell transplantation. Measured with immunoSEQ multiplex PCR; TCRdb has only the in-frame clones, and not every one. This table holds approximately 9,700 clones, 77% found once. Study-wide points: Broader posttransplant TCR repertoire diversity was predicted by graft donor and pretransplant recipient Inverse Simpson Index values. After transplant, recipient diversity fell while pathologically expanded clonotypes grew through day 180. Few recipient clonotypes overlapped donors; over 95% were de novo at given depth. Without cell sorting, CD4 versus CD8 contributions remain unresolved.

The sequence came from a female patient in her forties or fifties who had an allogeneic stem cell transplant from a related donor, so T cells may come from the graft donor. Some clones in this sample may be carry-over from other donors' samples. The specimen comprised PBMCs, sampled 30 days after allogeneic stem cell transplant.

CDR3 sequence reads: CASSQDPAGGYNEQFF. DNA of the CDR3: TGCGCCAGCAGCCAAGATCCAGCGGGGGGCTACAATGAGCAGTTCTTC. The chain uses TRBV4-1 and TRBJ2-1; 9 bases line up with TRBD2. V lost 0 bases to trimming and J lost 3 bases; unmatched junction nucleotides: 3. Looked up from germline, CDR1 is MGHRA and CDR2 is YSYEKL. This CDR3 is built from 16 residues.